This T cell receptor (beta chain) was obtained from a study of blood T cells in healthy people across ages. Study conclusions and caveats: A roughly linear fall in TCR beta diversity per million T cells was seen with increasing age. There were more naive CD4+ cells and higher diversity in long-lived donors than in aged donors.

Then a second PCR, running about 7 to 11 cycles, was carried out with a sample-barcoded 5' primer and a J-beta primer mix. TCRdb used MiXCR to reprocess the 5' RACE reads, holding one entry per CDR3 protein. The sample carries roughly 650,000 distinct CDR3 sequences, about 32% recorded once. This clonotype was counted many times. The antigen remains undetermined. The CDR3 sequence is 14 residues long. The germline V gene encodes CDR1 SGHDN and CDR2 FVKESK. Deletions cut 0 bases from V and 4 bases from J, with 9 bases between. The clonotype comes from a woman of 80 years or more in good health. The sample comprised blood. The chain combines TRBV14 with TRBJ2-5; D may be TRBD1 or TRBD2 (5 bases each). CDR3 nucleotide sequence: TGTGCCAGCAGCCAAGAGCGAGGGACAGAGACCCAGTACTTC. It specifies CASSQERGTETQYF.